The sequence of this TCR beta chain was determined in a study of blood T cell repertoires in COVID-19. Study background: PBMCs, B-cell-depleted T cells, or T cells were the source of the cDNA or gDNA that made up the material.

Per the germline V gene, CDR1 is SGHNT and CDR2 is YYREEE (reference sequence). Trimming removed 0 bases from V and 9 bases from J; junction bases left unmatched: 6. The CDR3 sequence is 16 residues long. Original data processing: The assay estimated nucleated cells by amplifying reference gene primers. Data came from immunoSEQ multiplex PCR; TCRdb stores just in-frame clones and leaves some out. V, J and clone size derive from that table, while D and trimming were established from the DNA sequence. The table has over 100,000 clones, 84% seen once; the top ten hold roughly 29%. The chain recombines TRBV5-4 with TRBJ1-6; 10 bases line up with TRBD1. This TCR was sampled from a man aged 60 to 75 with acute or convalescent COVID-19. Sequencing was carried out using peripheral blood. The CDR3 nucleotides are TGTGCCAGCAGCTTGGACTGGGGACAGGGGTCTTCACCCCTCCACTTT. Translating it yields CASSLDWGQGSSPLHF.